The T cell receptor beta chain under discussion was sequenced for a study of T cell changes during pregnancy in multiple sclerosis. This CDR3 spans 17 amino acids. The germline gives CDR1 LGHNA, CDR2 YNFKEQ. Deletions cut 3 bases from V and 2 bases from J, with 19 bases between. Here immunoSEQ multiplex PCR was the method, and the copy in TCRdb shows in-frame clones only, minus some. The data show roughly 40,000 clones, around nine tenths seen once. This rearrangement joins TRBV4-2 to TRBJ1-2; no reliable D call. The sequence came from a female donor with multiple sclerosis, enrolled in a pregnancy study. The sample was CD4+ T cells from peripheral blood mononuclear cells, taken after pregnancy. The CDR3, as DNA: TGTGCCAGCAGCCACGTCTCCGGAGGGATTGGGAACTATGGCTACACCTTC. Its protein is CASSHVSGGIGNYGYTF.